The following is a T cell receptor (beta chain) sequence with its context. The entry originates in a study of blood T cell repertoires in COVID-19. This CDR3 region has 13 residues. Germline CDR1 reads SQVTM; CDR2 reads ANQGSEA. The V end was cut by 7 bases, the J end by 6 bases, with 16 bases between. TCRdb's copy holds only in-frame clones and misses some; the assay was immunoSEQ multiplex PCR. The sample holds 150,000 to 200,000 clones, 80% to 90% seen once. The sample comprised peripheral blood. This sequence was found in a man between 18 and 29 years old who had recovered from COVID-19. J is TRBJ1-5 and V is TRBV29-1, with a tentative D call TRBD1 (5 bases). The CDR3, as DNA: TGCAGCGCCTGTGGGCAGGGTGGTCAGCCCCAGCATTTT. It codes for CSACGQGGQPQHF.